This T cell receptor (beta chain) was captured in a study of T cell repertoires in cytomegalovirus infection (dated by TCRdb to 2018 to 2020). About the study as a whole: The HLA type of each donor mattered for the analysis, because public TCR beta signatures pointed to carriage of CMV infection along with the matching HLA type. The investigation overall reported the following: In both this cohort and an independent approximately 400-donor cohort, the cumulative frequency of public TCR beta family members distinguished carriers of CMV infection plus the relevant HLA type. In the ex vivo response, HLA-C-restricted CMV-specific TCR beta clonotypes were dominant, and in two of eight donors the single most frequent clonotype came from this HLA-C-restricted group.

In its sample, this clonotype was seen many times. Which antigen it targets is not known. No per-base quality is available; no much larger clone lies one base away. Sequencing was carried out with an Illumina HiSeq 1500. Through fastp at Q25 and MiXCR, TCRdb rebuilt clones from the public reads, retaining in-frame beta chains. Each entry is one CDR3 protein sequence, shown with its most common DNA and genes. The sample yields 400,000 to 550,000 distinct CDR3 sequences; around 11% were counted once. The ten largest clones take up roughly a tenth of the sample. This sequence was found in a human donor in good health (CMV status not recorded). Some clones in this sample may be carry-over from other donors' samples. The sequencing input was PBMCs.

The encoded CDR3 is CASSQDLGFRQYF. The DNA sequence reads TGTGCCAGCAGCCAAGATCTGGGTTTCCGGCAGTACTTC. Recombination linked TRBV4-2 to TRBJ2-7; a confident D gene designation cannot be given. CDR1 LGHNA and CDR2 YNFKEQ are derived from the germline V gene. Between the V and J ends, shortened by 0 bases and 9 bases respectively, the junction contains 12 bases. Including cysteine and phenylalanine, the CDR3 has 13 amino acids. Just the 39-base CDR3 DNA is kept, in frame starting at base 1.